A single sample gave rise to the 8 T cell receptor beta chains below, sequenced in a study of T cell responses to AZD1222 COVID-19 vaccine (dated by TCRdb to 2020 to 2022). The time point label of this sample denotes: baseline before first vaccination. Library preparation used the immunoSEQ multiplex PCR assay. Drawn from immuneACCESS, this table holds only the in-frame rearrangements with V and J called that TCRdb kept. Clones are partly lost; checked studies trace under half to an unresolved V gene and leave the rest unexplained. The sample profile shows approximately 130,000 clones; 90% of them were found once. The ten largest clones capture about 1.5% of the sample. The source was peripheral blood, collected on day 0 of AZD1222 vaccination. The receptor set was obtained from an adult in good health.

The V gene is TRBV25-1, the J gene TRBJ2-6, with D possibly TRBD2 on 6 matching bases. This CDR3 is 13 amino acids long. The germline V gene encodes CDR1 MGHDK and CDR2 SYGVNS. This CDR3 reads CATGGAGANVLTF. DNA of the CDR3: TGTGCTACCGGAGGGGCCGGGGCCAACGTCCTGACTTTC.

The table lists this clone with a count of one. This chain links TRBV4-3 with TRBJ1-5, with a weak D call TRBD1 (5 bases). The V gene's germline CDR1 is LGHNA and CDR2 YSLEER. Trimming took 0 bases from V and 4 from J, leaving 10 bases between them. The CDR3 has 15 amino acids. The CDR3 nucleotides read TGCGCCAGCAGCCAAGATCTCAGGGCTAATCAGCCCCAGCATTTT. As protein: CASSQDLRANQPQHF.

The gene calls are TRBV28 and TRBJ1-6, with D possibly matching TRBD1 (5 bases). Trimming took 6 bases from V and 2 from J, leaving 17 bases between them. The CDR3 is 17 residues long. Per the germline V gene, CDR1 is MDHEN and CDR2 is SYDVKM. The CDR3: CASSKPGGHAYNSPLHF. For the CDR3, the DNA is TGTGCCAGCAGCAAACCCGGAGGACACGCCTATAATTCACCCCTCCACTTT.

The V gene is TRBV19, the J gene TRBJ1-6; no definite D call. With 8 bases removed from V and 7 bases from J, the gap between germline ends came to 18 bases. CDR3 length: 15 residues. Germline V gene data show CDR1 as LNHDA and CDR2 as SQIVND (reference sequence). CDR3 protein: CASSEGGRRNSPLHF. The CDR3 DNA is TGTGCCAGTTCCGAAGGAGGTAGAAGGAATTCACCCCTCCACTTT.

The gene calls are TRBV7-6 and TRBJ1-1; unclear D gene. The CDR3 has 13 residues. Between the trimmed V and J ends, which lost 0 bases and 1 base, there was a span of 3 bases. CDR1 SGHVS and CDR2 FNYEAQ come from the germline V gene. CDR3 sequence reads: CASSLAGNTEAFF. The CDR3 DNA follows: TGTGCCAGCAGCTTAGCAGGGAACACTGAAGCTTTCTTT.

This chain uses TRBV10-1 with TRBJ1-2; D is possibly TRBD1 (5 bases). This CDR3 comprises 17 residues. Germline V CDR1 and CDR2: WNHNN, SYGVQD (reference sequence). The germline V and J ends were trimmed by 7 bases and 3 bases, with 24 bases remaining between them. The CDR3 sequence is CASTWGRWGLGDYGYTF. CDR3 in DNA: TGCGCCAGCACCTGGGGGAGGTGGGGTCTTGGAGACTATGGCTACACCTTC.

V is TRBV4-2 and J is TRBJ1-2; D perhaps matches TRBD1 (6 bases). Germline CDR1 is LGHNA and CDR2 is YNFKEQ. The CDR3 loop spans 14 amino acids. V lost 1 base, J lost 8 bases, and 14 bases lay in between. The CDR3 nucleotides read TGTGCCAGCAGCCAAGGTGGGGGGGCGAAGGGCTACACCTTC. Encoded protein: CASSQGGGAKGYTF.

This chain uses TRBV3-1 (or the pseudogene TRBV3-2) with TRBJ1-5; D uncertain. Trimming took 1 base from V and 5 from J, leaving 6 bases between them. Germline-derived CDR1 and CDR2 are LGHDT and YNNKEL (reference sequence). The CDR3 extends over 13 amino acids. CDR3 protein: CASSQGRDQPQHF. CDR3 sequence (DNA): TGTGCCAGCAGCCAAGGTAGGGATCAGCCCCAGCATTTT.